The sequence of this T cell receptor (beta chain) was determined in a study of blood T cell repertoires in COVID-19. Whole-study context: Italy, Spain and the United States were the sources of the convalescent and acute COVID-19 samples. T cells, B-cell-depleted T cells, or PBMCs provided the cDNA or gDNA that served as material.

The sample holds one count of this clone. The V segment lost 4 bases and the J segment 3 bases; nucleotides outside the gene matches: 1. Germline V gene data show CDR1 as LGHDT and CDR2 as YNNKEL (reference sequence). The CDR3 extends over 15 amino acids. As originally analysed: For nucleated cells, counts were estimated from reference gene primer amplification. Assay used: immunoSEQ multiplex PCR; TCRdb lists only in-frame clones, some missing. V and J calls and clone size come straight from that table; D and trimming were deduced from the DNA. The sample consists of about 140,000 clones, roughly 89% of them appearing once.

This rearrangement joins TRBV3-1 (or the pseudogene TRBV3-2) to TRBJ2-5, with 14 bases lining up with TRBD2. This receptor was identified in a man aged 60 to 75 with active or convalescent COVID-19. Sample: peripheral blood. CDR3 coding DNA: TGTGCCAGCAGCCGGGGACTAGCGGGGGAAGAGACCCAGTACTTC. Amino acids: CASSRGLAGEETQYF.